These T cell receptor beta chains were read from a single sample in a study of neurological immune-mediated disorders. TCRdb re-analysed the 5' RACE reads in MiXCR, keeping a single row per CDR3 protein. The sample gives 60,000 to 85,000 distinct CDR3 sequences, 5.2% of which show up once; less than 8% is in the top ten. The sequencing sample was made of PBMCs. These receptors were obtained from a man aged 18-30 years with multiple sclerosis. Both conserved end residues are part of each CDR3. The D gene is left open where the match is weak. Clone size is stated in some rows and not others, as once, few, many or a class when expanded.

J	size	V	D	CDR3	DNA
TRBJ2-7	.	TRBV11-2	.	CASSLSHEVSYEQYF	TGTGCCAGCAGCTTATCCCACGAGGTATCCTACGAGCAGTACTTC
TRBJ2-2	few	TRBV9	.	CASSVGVRQITGELFF	TGTGCCAGCAGCGTAGGTGTAAGGCAGATCACCGGGGAGCTGTTTTTT
TRBJ2-7	many	TRBV29-1	TRBD1	CSVGDRPYEQYF	TGCAGCGTGGGGGACAGGCCCTACGAGCAGTACTTC
TRBJ2-3	many	TRBV6-6	TRBD1	CASSSQGSRTDTQYF	TGTGCCAGCAGTTCACAGGGGTCCCGCACAGATACGCAGTATTTT
TRBJ2-3	many	TRBV7-2	TRBD2	CASSLGTTSGTQYF	TGTGCCAGCAGCCTCGGGACTACCTCCGGTACGCAGTATTTT
TRBJ1-6	.	TRBV7-2	.	CASSLVGFYNSPLNF	TGTGCCAGCAGCTTAGTGGGGTTTTATAATTCACCCCTCAACTTT
TRBJ2-1	many	TRBV20-1	TRBD2	CSARDSQRGGYNEQFF	TGCAGTGCTAGAGATAGTCAACGGGGGGGATACAATGAGCAGTTCTTC
TRBJ1-1	many	TRBV5-1	.	CASSREEGGTEAFF	TGCGCCAGCAGTCGGGAGGAGGGCGGCACTGAAGCTTTCTTT
TRBJ2-1	many	TRBV5-1	.	CASSLNRAQVYNEQFF	TGCGCCAGCAGCTTGAATAGGGCCCAAGTTTACAATGAGCAGTTCTTC
TRBJ2-7	many	TRBV3-1	TRBD2	CASGTNIYEQYF	TGTGCCAGCGGGACTAACATCTACGAGCAGTACTTC
TRBJ2-3	many	TRBV7-8	.	CASSLATGSSTRYF	TGTGCCAGCAGCTTAGCTACAGGGTCCTCCACGCGGTATTTT
TRBJ2-5	many	TRBV9	.	CASSVRGTPQETQYF	TGTGCCAGCAGCGTAAGGGGGACCCCCCAAGAGACCCAGTACTTC
TRBJ2-3	.	TRBV10-3	.	CAISESLKTGSTDTQYF	TGTGCCATCAGTGAGTCGCTTAAGACAGGTAGCACAGATACGCAGTATTTT
TRBJ2-7	many	TRBV7-2	TRBD2	CASSPGGRVSYEQYF	TGTGCCAGCAGTCCCGGCGGGAGGGTCTCCTACGAGCAGTACTTC
TRBJ1-5	many	TRBV20-1	TRBD1	CSASPGTGYQPQNF	TGCAGTGCTAGTCCAGGGACAGGGTATCAGCCCCAGAATTTT
TRBJ2-3	many	TRBV30	.	CAWKGPGTDTQYF	TGTGCCTGGAAAGGCCCCGGTACAGATACGCAGTATTTT
TRBJ1-1	many	TRBV7-2	.	CASSLGGSSTEAFF	TGTGCCAGCAGCTTAGGGGGGTCGAGCACTGAAGCTTTCTTT
TRBJ2-7	many	TRBV5-8	.	CASSLLTEQYF	TGTGCCAGCAGCTTGCTCACCGAGCAGTACTTC
TRBJ2-1	few	TRBV5-1	TRBD1	CASSLQGVEQFF	TGCGCCAGCAGCTTACAGGGGGTTGAGCAGTTCTTC
TRBJ1-5	many	TRBV5-1	.	CASSPYSNQPQHF	TGCGCCAGCAGCCCGTATAGCAATCAGCCCCAGCATTTT
TRBJ1-4	many	TRBV2	.	CASSEQGGEKLFF	TGTGCCAGCAGTGAACAGGGTGGGGAAAAACTGTTTTTT
TRBJ1-3	many	TRBV6-1	.	CAGRPEAGNTIYF	TGTGCCGGACGCCCGGAGGCTGGAAACACCATATATTTT
TRBJ2-5	few	TRBV29-1	TRBD2	CSAGGGDEETQYF	TGCAGCGCGGGGGGAGGGGATGAAGAGACCCAGTACTTC
TRBJ1-5	.	TRBV12-3/TRBV12-4	.	CASSLARVLGQPQNF	TGTGCCAGCAGTTTAGCCAGGGTGCTCGGTCAGCCCCAGAATTTT
TRBJ1-6	.	TRBV12-3/TRBV12-4	TRBD1	CASSSLTGAAPLNF	TGTGCCAGCAGTTCCCTTACAGGGGCCGCACCCCTCAACTTT
TRBJ1-2	many	TRBV20-1	.	CSAQGGNYGYTF	TGCAGTGCCCAAGGGGGGAACTATGGCTACACCTTC
TRBJ1-1	many	TRBV20-1	TRBD1	CSATAGQGHTEAFF	TGCAGTGCTACAGCAGGACAGGGACACACTGAAGCTTTCTTT
TRBJ2-7	many	TRBV20-1	.	CSAPTSRSYEQYF	TGCAGTGCTCCGACTAGTAGATCATACGAGCAGTACTTC
TRBJ2-1	few	TRBV20-1	.	CSAGPDYGTYNEQFF	TGCAGTGCGGGACCGGACTACGGAACATACAATGAGCAGTTCTTC
TRBJ2-1	.	TRBV20-1	.	CSARGWDNEQFF	TGCAGTGCCCGGGGGTGGGACAATGAGCAGTTCTTC
TRBJ2-1	many	TRBV10-3	.	CAISESIDEQFF	TGTGCCATCAGTGAGTCTATAGATGAGCAGTTCTTC
TRBJ2-1	many	TRBV15	TRBD2	CATSRDTGGGNEQFF	TGTGCCACCAGCAGAGATACGGGGGGAGGCAATGAGCAGTTCTTC
TRBJ1-1	few	TRBV9	.	CASSRGKYTEAFF	TGTGCCAGCAGCCGGGGAAAATACACTGAAGCTTTCTTT
TRBJ2-1	many	TRBV24-1	.	CATSDSDAITYNEQFF	TGTGCCACCAGTGATTCCGACGCGATTACCTACAATGAGCAGTTCTTC
TRBJ1-4	many	TRBV6-6	.	CASYDAGFNEKLFF	TGTGCCAGCTACGACGCCGGGTTTAATGAAAAACTGTTTTTT
TRBJ2-7	many	TRBV4-3	.	CASSPGRGREQYF	TGCGCCAGCAGCCCGGGACGGGGACGCGAGCAGTACTTC
TRBJ2-7	many	TRBV20-1	.	CSARPTLSRRQSSYEQYF	TGCAGTGCTAGACCCACCTTGTCGAGACGCCAATCATCCTACGAGCAGTACTTC
TRBJ2-6	many	TRBV7-2	.	CASSFRGDYSGANVLTF	TGTGCCAGCAGCTTTAGGGGGGACTACTCTGGGGCCAACGTCCTGACTTTC
TRBJ2-7	many	TRBV15	.	CATSRDGGVTYEQYF	TGTGCCACCAGCAGAGATGGTGGAGTAACCTACGAGCAGTACTTC
TRBJ1-6	many	TRBV10-3	.	CAISDRGPSYNSPLNF	TGTGCCATCAGTGACAGGGGTCCCTCCTATAATTCACCCCTCAACTTT
TRBJ2-1	many	TRBV25-1	TRBD1	CASRTDRVSYNEQFF	TGTGCCAGCAGGACAGACAGGGTATCCTACAATGAGCAGTTCTTC
TRBJ2-5	many	TRBV5-1	TRBD2	CASSFGTSGMEETQYF	TGCGCCAGCAGCTTCGGGACTAGCGGGATGGAAGAGACCCAGTACTTC
TRBJ2-2	many	TRBV20-1	TRBD2	CSARDRLAGGATGELFF	TGCAGTGCTAGAGATCGACTAGCGGGAGGGGCGACCGGGGAGCTGTTTTTT
TRBJ2-7	many	TRBV5-1	TRBD1	CASSDRGGYEQYF	TGCGCCAGCTCGGACAGGGGAGGCTACGAGCAGTACTTC
TRBJ1-3	many	TRBV5-1	.	CASSRDGSSGNTIYF	TGCGCCAGCAGTAGGGACGGATCCTCTGGAAACACCATATATTTT
TRBJ1-4	many	TRBV18	.	CASSPLRTENEKLFF	TGTGCCAGCTCACCACTCAGGACTGAGAATGAAAAACTGTTTTTT